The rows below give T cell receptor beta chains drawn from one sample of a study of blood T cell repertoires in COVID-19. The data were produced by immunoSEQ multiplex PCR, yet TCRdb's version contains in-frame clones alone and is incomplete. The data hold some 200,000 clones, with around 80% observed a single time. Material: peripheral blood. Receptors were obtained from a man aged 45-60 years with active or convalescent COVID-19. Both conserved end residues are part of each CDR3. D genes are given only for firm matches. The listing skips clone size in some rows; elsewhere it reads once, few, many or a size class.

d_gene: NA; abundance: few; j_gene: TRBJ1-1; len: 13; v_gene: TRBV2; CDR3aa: CASSLGGWTEAFF; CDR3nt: TGTGCCAGCAGTCTTGGGGGCTGGACTGAAGCTTTCTTT
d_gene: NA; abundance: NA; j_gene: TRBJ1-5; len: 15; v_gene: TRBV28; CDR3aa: CASTFAGDPSQPQHF; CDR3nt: TGTGCCAGCACCTTTGCAGGGGATCCTAGTCAGCCCCAGCATTTT
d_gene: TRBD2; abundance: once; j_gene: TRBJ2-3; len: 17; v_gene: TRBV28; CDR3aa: CASSLSLAGGPGDTQYF; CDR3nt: TGTGCCAGCAGTTTATCACTAGCGGGGGGGCCCGGAGATACGCAGTATTTT
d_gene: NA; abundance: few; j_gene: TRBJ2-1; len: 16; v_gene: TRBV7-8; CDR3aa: CASSPTSSVSYNEQFF; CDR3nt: TGTGCCAGCAGCCCAACCTCTAGCGTCTCCTACAATGAGCAGTTCTTC
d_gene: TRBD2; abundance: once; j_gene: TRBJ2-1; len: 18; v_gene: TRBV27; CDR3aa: CASSFGLAGDFSYNEQFF; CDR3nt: TGTGCCAGCAGTTTTGGGCTAGCGGGGGACTTCTCCTACAATGAGCAGTTCTTC
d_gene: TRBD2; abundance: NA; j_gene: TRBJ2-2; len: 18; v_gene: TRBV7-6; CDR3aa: CASSFRWRERVNTGELFF; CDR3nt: TGTGCCAGCAGCTTCCGTTGGCGGGAGCGGGTGAACACCGGGGAGCTGTTTTTT
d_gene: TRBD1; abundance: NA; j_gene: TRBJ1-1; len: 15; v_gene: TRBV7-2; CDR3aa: CASSLGAGGRTEAFF; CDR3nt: TGTGCCAGCAGCTTAGGGGCAGGGGGTCGCACTGAAGCTTTCTTT
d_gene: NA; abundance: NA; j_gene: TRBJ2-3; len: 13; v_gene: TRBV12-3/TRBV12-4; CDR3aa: CASSLSGTYTQYF; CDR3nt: TGTGCCAGCAGTTTATCGGGTACATATACGCAGTATTTT
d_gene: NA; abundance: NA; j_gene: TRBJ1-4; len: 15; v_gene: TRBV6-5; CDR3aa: CASGASLTRDEKLFF; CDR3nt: TGTGCCAGCGGAGCGTCTCTTACCCGAGATGAAAAACTGTTTTTT
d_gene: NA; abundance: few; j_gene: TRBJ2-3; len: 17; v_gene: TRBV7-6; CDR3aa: CASSLGVAHPGTDTQYF; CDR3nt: TGTGCCAGCAGCTTAGGAGTCGCGCACCCCGGCACAGATACGCAGTATTTT
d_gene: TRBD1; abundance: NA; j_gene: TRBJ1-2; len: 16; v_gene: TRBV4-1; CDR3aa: CASSQVHGQGAKGYTF; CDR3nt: TGCGCCAGCAGCCAAGTTCACGGTCAGGGGGCGAAAGGCTACACCTTC
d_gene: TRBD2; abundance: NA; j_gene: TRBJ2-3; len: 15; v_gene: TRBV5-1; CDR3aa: CASSIFAGGPDTQYF; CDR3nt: TGCGCCAGCAGCATCTTTGCGGGGGGTCCAGATACGCAGTATTTT
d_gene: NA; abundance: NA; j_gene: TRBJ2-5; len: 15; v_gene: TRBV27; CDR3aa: CASSPNWRVQETQYF; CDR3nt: TGTGCCAGCAGTCCGAACTGGCGGGTTCAAGAGACCCAGTACTTC
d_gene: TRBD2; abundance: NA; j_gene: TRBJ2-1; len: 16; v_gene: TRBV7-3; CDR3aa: CASSLIAGASYNEQFF; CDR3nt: TGTGCCAGCAGCTTAATAGCGGGGGCCTCCTACAATGAGCAGTTCTTC
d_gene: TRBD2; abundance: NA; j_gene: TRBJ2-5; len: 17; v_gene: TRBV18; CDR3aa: CASSPPTSGGAGETQYF; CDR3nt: TGTGCCAGCTCACCGCCGACTAGCGGGGGGGCCGGGGAGACCCAGTACTTC
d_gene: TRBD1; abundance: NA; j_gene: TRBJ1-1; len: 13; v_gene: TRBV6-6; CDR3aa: CASSYPKTGEAFF; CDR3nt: TGTGCCAGCAGTTACCCCAAGACAGGGGAAGCTTTCTTT
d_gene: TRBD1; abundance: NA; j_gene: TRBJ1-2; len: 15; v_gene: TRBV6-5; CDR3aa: CASGTDPRINYGYTF; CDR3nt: TGTGCCAGCGGGACAGACCCGAGAATTAACTATGGCTACACCTTC
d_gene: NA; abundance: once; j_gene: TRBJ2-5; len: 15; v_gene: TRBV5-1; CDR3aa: CASSSYLATQETQYF; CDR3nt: TGCGCCAGCAGCTCCTACCTAGCGACCCAAGAGACCCAGTACTTC
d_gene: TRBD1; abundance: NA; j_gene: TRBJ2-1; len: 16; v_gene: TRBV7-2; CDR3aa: CASSHRGLGSYNEQFF; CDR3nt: TGTGCCAGCAGCCACAGGGGGCTGGGCTCCTACAATGAGCAGTTCTTC
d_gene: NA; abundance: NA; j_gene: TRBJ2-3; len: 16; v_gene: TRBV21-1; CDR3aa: CASILKTRPNTDTQYF; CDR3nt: TGTGCCAGCATCCTCAAGACTAGACCTAACACAGATACGCAGTATTTT
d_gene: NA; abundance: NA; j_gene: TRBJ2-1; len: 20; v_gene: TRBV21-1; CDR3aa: CASSNGTSGSLQSGYDEQFF; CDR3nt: TGTGCCAGCAGCAACGGGACTAGCGGGAGTCTTCAGTCCGGGTACGATGAGCAGTTCTTC
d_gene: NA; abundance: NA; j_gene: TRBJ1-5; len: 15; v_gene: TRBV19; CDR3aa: CASSEESVDNQPQHF; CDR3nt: TGTGCCAGTAGTGAGGAATCGGTAGACAATCAGCCCCAGCATTTT
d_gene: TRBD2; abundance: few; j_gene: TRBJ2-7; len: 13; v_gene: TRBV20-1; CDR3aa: CSASLGGAYEQYF; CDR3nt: TGCAGTGCTAGTCTGGGAGGGGCCTACGAGCAGTACTTC
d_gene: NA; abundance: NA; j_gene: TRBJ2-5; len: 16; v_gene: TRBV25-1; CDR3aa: CASSEYRGTVEETQYF; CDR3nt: TGTGCCAGCAGTGAATACCGGGGGACAGTCGAAGAGACCCAGTACTTC
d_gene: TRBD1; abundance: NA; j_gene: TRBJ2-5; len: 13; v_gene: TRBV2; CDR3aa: CASRTGVQETQYF; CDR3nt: TGTGCCAGCAGAACAGGGGTCCAAGAGACCCAGTACTTC
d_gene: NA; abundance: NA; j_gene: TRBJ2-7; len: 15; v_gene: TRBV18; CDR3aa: CASSPQSISSYEQYF; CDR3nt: TGTGCCAGCTCACCACAAAGCATATCCTCCTACGAGCAGTACTTC
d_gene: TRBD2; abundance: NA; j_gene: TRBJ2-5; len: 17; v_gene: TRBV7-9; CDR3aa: CASSQPLAGGPVETQYF; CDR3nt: TGTGCCAGCAGCCAGCCCTTAGCGGGAGGGCCGGTAGAGACCCAGTACTTC
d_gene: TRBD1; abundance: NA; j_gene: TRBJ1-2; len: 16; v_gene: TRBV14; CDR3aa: CASSLQRTGDTYGYTF; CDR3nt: TGTGCCAGCAGCCTACAGCGGACAGGGGATACCTATGGCTACACCTTC
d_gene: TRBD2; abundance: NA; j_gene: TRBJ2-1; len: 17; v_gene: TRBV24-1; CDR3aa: CATSDPLAGGPKSEQFF; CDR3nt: TGTGCCACCAGTGATCCCTTAGCGGGAGGGCCCAAAAGTGAGCAGTTCTTC
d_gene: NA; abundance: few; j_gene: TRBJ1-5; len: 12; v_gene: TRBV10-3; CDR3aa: CAISEQGRPQHF; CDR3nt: TGTGCCATCAGTGAACAGGGCCGCCCCCAGCATTTT
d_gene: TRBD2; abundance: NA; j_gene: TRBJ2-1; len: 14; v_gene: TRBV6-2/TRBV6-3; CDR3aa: CASSYSGREGEQFF; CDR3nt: TGTGCCAGCAGTTACTCGGGAAGGGAGGGTGAGCAGTTCTTC
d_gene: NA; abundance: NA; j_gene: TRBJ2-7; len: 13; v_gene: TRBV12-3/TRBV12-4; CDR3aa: CASSSQGMNEQYF; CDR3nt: TGTGCCAGCAGTTCTCAGGGTATGAACGAGCAGTACTTC
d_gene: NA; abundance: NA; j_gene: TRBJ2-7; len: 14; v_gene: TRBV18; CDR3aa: CASSPRREGTEQYF; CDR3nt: TGTGCCAGCTCACCAAGGAGGGAAGGTACCGAGCAGTACTTC
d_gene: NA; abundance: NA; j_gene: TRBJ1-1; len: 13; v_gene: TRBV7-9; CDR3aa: CASSLTGNTEAFF; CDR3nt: TGTGCCAGCAGCCTCACAGGGAACACTGAAGCTTTCTTT
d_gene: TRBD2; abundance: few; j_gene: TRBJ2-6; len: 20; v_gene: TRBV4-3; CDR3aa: CASSQESGTSTPSGANVLTF; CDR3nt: TGCGCCAGCAGCCAAGAATCCGGGACTAGCACCCCCTCTGGGGCCAACGTCCTGACTTTC
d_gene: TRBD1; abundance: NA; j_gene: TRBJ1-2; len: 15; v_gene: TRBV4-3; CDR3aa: CASSRGTGAFYGYTF; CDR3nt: TGCGCCAGCAGCCGTGGGACAGGGGCTTTCTATGGCTACACCTTC
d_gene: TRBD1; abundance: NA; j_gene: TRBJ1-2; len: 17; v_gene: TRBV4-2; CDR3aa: CASSQGQTGTGSYGYTF; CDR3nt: TGTGCCAGCAGCCAAGGTCAGACCGGGACAGGGTCCTATGGCTACACCTTC
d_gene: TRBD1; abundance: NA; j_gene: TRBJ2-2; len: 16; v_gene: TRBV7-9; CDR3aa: CASSFSGTGSTGELFF; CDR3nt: TGTGCCAGCAGCTTCTCCGGGACAGGGTCGACCGGGGAGCTGTTTTTT
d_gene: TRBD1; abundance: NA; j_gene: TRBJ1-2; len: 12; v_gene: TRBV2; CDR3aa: CASSVGQAGYTF; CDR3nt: TGTGCCAGCAGTGTCGGACAGGCTGGCTACACCTTC
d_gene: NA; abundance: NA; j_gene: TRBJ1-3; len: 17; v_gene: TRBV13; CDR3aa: CASAAGGEIFSGNTIYF; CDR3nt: TGTGCCAGCGCTGCTGGTGGGGAGATATTCTCTGGAAACACCATATATTTT
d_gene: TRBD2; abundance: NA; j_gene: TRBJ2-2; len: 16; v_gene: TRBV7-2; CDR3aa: CASSSGVTSGVEELFF; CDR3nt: TGTGCCAGCAGCTCGGGAGTGACTAGCGGTGTGGAGGAGCTGTTTTTT
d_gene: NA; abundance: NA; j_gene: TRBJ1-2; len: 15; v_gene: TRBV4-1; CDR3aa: CASSPQGRPDYGYTF; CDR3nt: TGCGCCAGCAGCCCACAGGGAAGACCAGACTATGGCTACACCTTC
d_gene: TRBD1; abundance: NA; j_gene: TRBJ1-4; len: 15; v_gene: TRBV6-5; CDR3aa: CASSYATGGWEKLFF; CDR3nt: TGTGCCAGCAGTTACGCGACAGGGGGATGGGAAAAACTGTTTTTT
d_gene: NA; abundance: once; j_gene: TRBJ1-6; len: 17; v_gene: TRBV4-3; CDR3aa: CASSQRTFRGNNSPLHF; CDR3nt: TGCGCCAGCAGCCAGCGTACCTTCCGAGGGAATAATTCACCCCTCCACTTT
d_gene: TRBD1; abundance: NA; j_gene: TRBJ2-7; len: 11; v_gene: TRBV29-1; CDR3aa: CSVGGTVLQYF; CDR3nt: TGCAGCGTTGGAGGGACAGTCCTACAGTACTTC
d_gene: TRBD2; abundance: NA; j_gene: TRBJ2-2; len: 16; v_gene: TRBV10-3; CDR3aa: CAISESRIAGPGELFF; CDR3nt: TGTGCCATCAGTGAGTCCCGAATAGCGGGGCCGGGGGAGCTGTTTTTT
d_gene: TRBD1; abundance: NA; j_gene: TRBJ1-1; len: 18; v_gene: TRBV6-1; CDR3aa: CASSVRSGTGGRNTEAFF; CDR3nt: TGTGCCAGCAGTGTACGTTCGGGGACAGGGGGCCGGAACACTGAAGCTTTCTTT
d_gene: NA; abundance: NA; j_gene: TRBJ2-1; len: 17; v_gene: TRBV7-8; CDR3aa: CASSYPEKFSSYNEQFF; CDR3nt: TGTGCCAGCAGCTACCCTGAAAAGTTTAGCTCCTACAATGAGCAGTTCTTC
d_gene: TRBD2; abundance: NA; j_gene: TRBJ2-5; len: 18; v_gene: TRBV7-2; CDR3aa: CASSLARLAGDVQETQYF; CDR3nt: TGTGCCAGCAGCTTAGCGAGACTAGCGGGAGACGTACAAGAGACCCAGTACTTC
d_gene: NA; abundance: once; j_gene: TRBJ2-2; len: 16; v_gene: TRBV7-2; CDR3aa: CASSPFGTSNTGELFF; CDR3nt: TGTGCCAGCAGCCCGTTCGGGACATCGAACACCGGGGAGCTGTTTTTT
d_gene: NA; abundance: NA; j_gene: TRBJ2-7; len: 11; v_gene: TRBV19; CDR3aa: CASGTTYEQYF; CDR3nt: TGTGCCAGTGGTACTACCTACGAGCAGTACTTC
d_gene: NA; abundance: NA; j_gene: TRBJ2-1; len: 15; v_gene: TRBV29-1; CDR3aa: CSVEFGIQSYNEQFF; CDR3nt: TGCAGCGTTGAATTTGGCATTCAATCCTACAATGAGCAGTTCTTC
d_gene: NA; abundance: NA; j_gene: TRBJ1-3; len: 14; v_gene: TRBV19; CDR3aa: CASSIPGSGNTIYF; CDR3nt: TGTGCCAGTAGTATCCCCGGCTCTGGAAACACCATATATTTT
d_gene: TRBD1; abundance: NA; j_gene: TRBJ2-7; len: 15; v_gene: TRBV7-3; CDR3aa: CASRNPRDRNYEQYF; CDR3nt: TGTGCCAGCAGAAACCCCCGGGACAGGAACTACGAGCAGTACTTC
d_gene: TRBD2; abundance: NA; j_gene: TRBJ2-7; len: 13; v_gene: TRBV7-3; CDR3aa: CASSRPGTSVYYF; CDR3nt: TGTGCCAGCAGCCGACCCGGGACTAGCGTATATTACTTC
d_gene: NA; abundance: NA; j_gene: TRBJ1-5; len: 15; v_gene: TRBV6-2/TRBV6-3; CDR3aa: CASSEQELANQPQHF; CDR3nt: TGTGCCAGCAGCGAGCAGGAACTGGCGAATCAGCCCCAGCATTTT
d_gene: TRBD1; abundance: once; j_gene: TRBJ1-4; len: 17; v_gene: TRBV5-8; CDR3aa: CASSLLSRGTANEKLFF; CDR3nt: TGTGCCAGCAGCTTGTTGTCCCGGGGGACAGCTAATGAAAAACTGTTTTTT
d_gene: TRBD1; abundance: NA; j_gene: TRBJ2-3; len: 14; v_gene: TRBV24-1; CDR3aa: CATSAQGALNTQYF; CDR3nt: TGTGCCACCAGTGCCCAGGGGGCATTAAATACGCAGTATTTT
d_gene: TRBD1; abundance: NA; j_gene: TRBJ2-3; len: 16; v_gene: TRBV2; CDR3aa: CASSEMGTVSTDTQYF; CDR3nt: TGTGCCAGCAGTGAGATGGGGACAGTCAGCACAGATACGCAGTATTTT
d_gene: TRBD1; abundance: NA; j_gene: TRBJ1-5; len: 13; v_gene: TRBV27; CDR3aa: CASSRGEGQPQHF; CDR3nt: TGTGCCAGCAGCAGGGGGGAAGGACAGCCCCAGCATTTT